These 18 T cell receptor beta chains share one sample of origin, sequenced in a study of CD8+CD57+ T cells in acquired aplastic anemia. Sequenced patients had shown CD8+CD57+ cell expansion by flow cytometry. Profiling of TCR beta VDJ combinations and CDR3 sequences used genomic DNA as template. TCRdb ran MiXCR on the reads and lists one entry per CDR3 protein. The sample yields approximately 300,000 distinct CDR3 sequences, 45% to 65% seen once. Sample: sorted CD4+, CD8+, or CD8+CD57+ T cells (not recorded which) from PBMCs. These receptors were obtained from a human donor with aplastic anemia.

This clonotype was detected only a few times. For the CDR3, the DNA is TGTGCCAGTAGTACAGGGACAGGTGGGGTCGGGCGACAGCCCCAGCATTTT. Its translation is CASSTGTGGVGRQPQHF. The chain uses TRBV19 and TRBJ1-5; TRBD1 matches at 8 bases. This CDR3 is 17 amino acids long. V shed 4 bases, J shed 7 bases, and the junction held 15 bases outside the gene matches. Germline V CDR1 and CDR2: LNHDA, SQIVND (reference sequence).

In this sample, this clonotype turned up once. This rearrangement joins TRBV6-1 to TRBJ1-6; a weak D match, TRBD1 (6 bases). This CDR3 region has 12 residues. Germline CDR1 is MNHNS and CDR2 is SASEGT. Trimming removed 6 bases at V and 12 bases at J, with 12 bases between. CDR3 loop: CASRFTGKPLHF. In DNA form, the CDR3 reads TGTGCCAGCAGATTCACAGGGAAACCCCTCCACTTT.

V is TRBV19 and J is TRBJ1-5, with unresolved D. The germline CDR1 and CDR2 sequences are LNHDA and SQIVND (reference sequence). V lost 8 bases to trimming and J lost 0 bases, with 14 bases between them. The CDR3 is 15 residues long. Here the CDR3 reads CASEDLSFSNQPQHF. The CDR3 DNA is TGTGCCAGTGAAGACCTTAGCTTTAGCAATCAGCCCCAGCATTTT.

This clonotype occurred many times. The CDR3 sequence: CASKPGTSGSQEQYF. The CDR3 DNA is TGTGCCAGCAAACCCGGGACTAGCGGGAGTCAGGAGCAGTACTTC. The chain carries TRBV2 and TRBJ2-7, with 14 positions matching TRBD2. This CDR3 has 15 amino acids. Germline CDR1 is SNHLY and CDR2 is FYNNEI. With 7 bases clipped from V and 7 bases from J, the junction kept 9 bases outside the gene matches.

This clonotype has a count of ten or more. The chain is built from TRBV15 and TRBJ2-5; 9 nucleotides align to TRBD1. The germline CDR1 and CDR2 sequences are LNHNV and YYDKDF (reference sequence). V lost 3 bases, J lost 1 base, and 3 bases stayed unmatched. The CDR3 spans 15 residues. The DNA for the CDR3 is TGTGCCACCAGCAGTGGACAGGGGATCCAAGAGACCCAGTACTTC. Its translation: CATSSGQGIQETQYF.

V usage is TRBV20-1 and J usage is TRBJ2-3; TRBD2 matches 12 bases. This CDR3 comprises 15 residues. The V gene's germline CDR1 is DFQATT and CDR2 SNEGSKA (reference sequence). V gave up 4 bases and J gave up 4 bases; unmatched junction bases: 6. The CDR3 region has the DNA TGCAGTGCTAAAGGACTAGCGGGACGGGCAGATACGCAGTATTTT. It specifies CSAKGLAGRADTQYF.

This sequence joins TRBV7-2 and TRBJ2-3; D is uncertain. Germline CDR1 SGHTA, CDR2 FQGNSA. The CDR3 covers 15 residues. Trimming stripped 1 base from V and 11 bases from J, with 19 bases between. The CDR3 bases are TGTGCCAGCAGCTTAGACCCGGGCTCCTACAATGAGCAGTATTTT. Amino acids: CASSLDPGSYNEQYF. Variable domain in full (rest from reference TRBV7-2 and TRBJ2-3): GAGVSQSPSNKVTEKGKDVELRCDPISGHTALYWYRQSLGQGLEFLIYFQGNSAPDKSGLPSDRFSAERTGGSVSTLTIQRTQQEDSAVYLCASSLDPGSYNEQYFGPGTRLTVL.

The chain uses TRBV12-5 and TRBJ1-2, with TRBD1 matching over 7 bases. The V and J ends lost 5 bases and 8 bases, in that order; junction bases with no gene match: 11. CDR1 LGHNT and CDR2 FRNRAP come from the germline V gene. The CDR3 has 14 amino acids. CDR3 sequence: CASGTRQGFMGYTF. The CDR3 bases are TGTGCTAGTGGTACCAGACAGGGTTTTATGGGCTACACCTTC.

In regard to this clonotype: Its ends do not fully match the called genes, so a read error is possible. The chain couples TRBV24-1 to TRBJ1-5, with D perhaps TRBD1 (6 bases). Germline values: CDR1 KGHDR, CDR2 SFDVKD. The CDR3 length is 14 residues. CDR3 region: CAASDPGAGQPQHF. The CDR3 nucleotides read TGTGCCGCCAGTGATCCGGGGGCAGGACAGCCCCAGCATTTT.

With regard to this clonotype: A much larger clonotype is one base distant, so this may be a read error. The chain links TRBV6-5 to TRBJ1-1, with D unresolved. Per the germline V gene, CDR1 is MNHEY and CDR2 is SVGAGI. This CDR3 comprises 15 residues. The CDR3 loop reads CASSVRISANTVAFF. CDR3 sequence (DNA): TGTGCCAGCAGTGTGAGGATTTCCGCGAACACTGTAGCTTTCTTT.

This clonotype was detected ten times or more. This sequence joins TRBV20-1 and TRBJ1-2; D is undetermined. The CDR3 contains 13 residues. With 4 bases removed from V and 5 bases from J, the gap between germline ends came to 14 bases. Germline loops: CDR1 DFQATT, CDR2 SNEGSKA (reference sequence). For the CDR3, the DNA is TGCAGTGCTACGACACCTCAAGGATATGGCTACACCTTC. Translating it yields CSATTPQGYGYTF.

This clonotype was counted ten times or more. The CDR3 region is CASRLQGSGNTIYF. In DNA, the CDR3 is TGTGCCAGCAGATTACAGGGCTCTGGAAACACCATATATTTT. The chain combines TRBV6-5 with TRBJ1-3; tentatively, D is TRBD1 (6 bases). Trimming cost V 6 bases and J 0 bases, with 9 bases left between them. The CDR3 covers 14 residues. Germline CDR1 is MNHEY and CDR2 is SVGAGI.

The chain uses TRBV7-6 and TRBJ2-7; TRBD2 aligns across 11 bases. The CDR3 contains 15 residues. CDR1 and CDR2 (germline): SGHVS, FNYEAQ. Trimming cost V 1 base and J 4 bases; bases outside gene matches: 3. The CDR3 DNA follows: TGTGCCAGCAGCTTAGAGACTAGCGGGACTTACGAGCAGTACTTC. Its protein product is CASSLETSGTYEQYF. The full variable domain, rest sourced from reference TRBV7-6 and TRBJ2-7, is GAGVSQSPRYKVTKRGQDVALRCDPISGHVSLYWYRQALGQGPEFLTYFNYEAQQDKSGLPNDRFSAERPEGSISTLTIQRTEQRDSAMYRCASSLETSGTYEQYFGPGTRLTVT.

This clonotype was detected many times. The chain carries TRBV5-1 and TRBJ2-3; tentatively, D is TRBD2 (7 bases). Trimming removed 0 bases at V and 2 bases at J, with 16 bases between. CDR1 and CDR2 from the germline V gene are SGHRS and YFSETQ. The CDR3 covers 17 residues. CDR3 protein: CASSLGLRGGSTDTQYF. The CDR3 nucleotides read TGCGCCAGCAGCTTGGGACTAAGGGGGGGGTCCACAGATACGCAGTATTTT. Supplemented by reference TRBV5-1 and TRBJ2-3, the full variable domain reads KAGVTQTPRYLIKTRGQQVTLSCSPISGHRSVSWYQQTPGQGLQFLFEYFSETQRNKGNFPGRFSGRQFSNSRSEMNVSTLELGDSALYLCASSLGLRGGSTDTQYFGPGTRLTVL.

A note on this clonotype: This sequence may be a read error, since a much larger clone differs from it by one base. The J gene is TRBJ1-1, the V gene TRBV6-5, with D tentatively TRBD1 (6 bases). This CDR3 contains 13 residues. The V gene lost 6 bases and the J gene lost 5 bases, with 13 bases spanning the gap. Germline lookup yields CDR1 MNHEY and CDR2 SVGAGI. The CDR3 bases are TGTGCCAGCAGGTGGCGGGGGGCGACTGAAGCTTTCTTT. Translated, it gives CASRWRGATEAFF.

This sequence joins TRBV24-1 and TRBJ2-1; 10 nucleotides match TRBD1. V was pared by 6 bases and J by 4 bases, with 8 bases of the junction left unmatched. Germline loops: CDR1 KGHDR, CDR2 SFDVKD. This CDR3 contains 16 residues. The CDR3 here is CATSSGQGVPYNEQFF. DNA of the CDR3: TGTGCCACCAGTTCTGGACAGGGGGTCCCTTACAATGAGCAGTTCTTC.

This clonotype occurred many times. The chain is built from TRBV18 and TRBJ1-1; 7 bases match TRBD1. This CDR3 has 15 amino acids. Germline assignment: CDR1 KGHSH and CDR2 LQKENI. The V gene end was trimmed by 1 base and the J gene end by 3 bases; junction bases not matched to a gene: 5. The CDR3 loop reads CASSPQLDRDTEAFF. In DNA form, the CDR3 reads TGTGCCAGCTCACCACAACTAGACAGGGACACTGAAGCTTTCTTT.

This clonotype was counted ten times or more. The gene calls are TRBV5-1 and TRBJ2-7; D is ambiguous. Trimming pared 0 bases from V and 5 bases from J, leaving 21 bases between. The germline CDR1 and CDR2 sequences are SGHRS and YFSETQ. The CDR3 runs to 17 residues. CDR3 in amino acids: CASSLAVNPSLGDEQYF. The CDR3 DNA is TGCGCCAGCAGCTTGGCCGTAAACCCGAGTCTCGGCGACGAGCAGTACTTC.